The sequence of this TCR beta chain was determined in a study of blood T cells in healthy people across ages. Combining a sample-barcoded 5' primer with a J-beta primer mix, a second PCR ran for roughly 6 to 11 cycles. A template-switch adaptor that had 12 random nucleotides put a tag on each cDNA molecule. Each CDR3 protein is one row after TCRdb ran MiXCR on the 5' RACE reads. In the table there are more than 700,000 distinct CDR3 sequences, around half of which are singletons. Extraction yielded at least 6 micrograms of total RNA per sample. This CDR3 comprises 12 residues. With 7 bases removed from V and 1 base from J, the gap between germline ends came to 7 bases.

The TCR comes from a man at least 80 years old in good health. The sequenced sample consisted of blood. The chain is built from TRBV12-3 or TRBV12-4 and TRBJ1-2; D is ambiguous. CDR3 nucleotide sequence: TGTGCCAGCACCCTTGTTAACTATGGCTACACCTTC. Translation: CASTLVNYGYTF.